This note documents a single T cell receptor beta chain sequence. Its antigen remains undetermined. Qualities for individual bases were not recorded, and no much larger clone is one base off. Here V drops 1 base and J drops 5 bases, and the junction holds 4 bases not matched to any gene. Per the germline V gene, SGHDN is the CDR1 and FVKESK is the CDR2. Spanning cysteine to phenylalanine, the CDR3 consists of 15 amino acids. The DNA shown is the 45-base CDR3, in frame from base 1. This sample is part of a study of control samples from healthy donors and cancer patients (dated by TCRdb to the early 2020s). Libraries were made using the immunoSEQ multiplex PCR assay. The table was pulled from immuneACCESS by TCRdb, which kept in-frame rearrangements only. Such tables lose some clones; where checked, under half of the loss comes from unresolved V genes, and the rest has no known cause. Recorded for this sample are about 160,000 clones; about 95% of them occurred a single time. The top ten clonotypes cover 13% to 15% of the sample.

The TCR was taken from a man in his 60s with colorectal cancer. The chain is made from TRBV14 and TRBJ2-2; 7 bases in between match TRBD2. The sample taken for sequencing was PBMCs. In nucleotides, the sequence is TGTGCCAGCAGCCAAGTCCCACTAGCGACCGGGGAGCTGTTTTTT. Translated, it reads CASSQVPLATGELFF.